This note documents a single T cell receptor beta chain sequence. TCRdb keeps only in-frame clones here, not all; method: immunoSEQ multiplex PCR. The sample carries approximately 85,000 clones, roughly 93% recorded once. The entry originates in a study of T cell changes during pregnancy in multiple sclerosis. Trimming took 2 bases from V and 4 from J, leaving 17 bases between them. Germline V gene data show CDR1 as LGHNT and CDR2 as FRNRAP. There are 17 residues in the CDR3. This chain joins TRBV12-5 and TRBJ2-2, with D possibly TRBD1 on 6 matching bases. The receptor was derived from a female donor with multiple sclerosis, enrolled in a pregnancy study. Sequencing used peripheral blood, obtained in the third trimester of pregnancy. CDR3 region: CASGLFWDNLPTGELFF. The CDR3 DNA reads TGTGCTAGTGGTTTGTTCTGGGACAACTTACCCACCGGGGAGCTGTTTTTT. Based on the CDR3 plus reference TRBV12-5 and TRBJ2-2, the full variable domain is DARVTQTPRHKVTEMGQEVTMRCQPILGHNTVFWYRQTMMQGLELLAYFRNRAPLDDSGMPKDRFSAEMPDATLATLKIQPSEPRDSAVYFCASGLFWDNLPTGELFFGEGSRLTVL.